This T cell receptor (beta chain) was identified during a study of neoadjuvant nivolumab and ipilimumab in lung cancer. Trimming took 6 bases from V and 1 from J; bases not matched to a gene: 5. The V gene's germline CDR1 is MNHNS and CDR2 SASEGT. The CDR3 extends over 14 amino acids. Profiled with immunoSEQ multiplex PCR; TCRdb holds only in-frame clones, not every one. The data show tens of thousands of clones, roughly nine tenths seen once. On this clone: Antigen unknown.

The study, taken as a whole, reports: Resected-tumor TCR richness correlated positively with pretherapy blood richness. Only a single major-pathologic-response sample was available for clonality analysis.

The TCR sequence derives from an adult with non-small cell lung cancer. The source was peripheral blood, collected before neoadjuvant nivolumab, alone or with ipilimumab. This rearrangement joins TRBV6-1 to TRBJ2-7, with 8 bases matching TRBD1. This chain's CDR3 is CASSGQGPSYEQYF. CDR3 coding DNA: TGTGCCAGCAGCGGACAGGGACCGTCCTACGAGCAGTACTTC.